These T cell receptor delta chains were read from a single sample in a study of gamma-delta chains in newborns, infants, children. TCRdb re-called the reads with CATT. The sample lists around 6,500 delta-chain clones, 0.55% to 0.7% occurring once. The sequenced sample was blood. The receptor set was obtained from a child who was a newborn, infant or young child, either healthy, febrile or measles-vaccinated (not recorded which). Each CDR3 is given with its conserved first and last residue. The D gene is left open where the match is weak. The size field is filled for only some rows; it gives once, few, many or a size class.

clone size: medium-sized; V gene: TRDV2; D gene: TRDD3; J gene: TRDJ2; CDR3 DNA: TGTGCCTGTGACACCGTGGGGGATCCTACAGCACAACTCTTCTTT; CDR3 protein: CACDTVGDPTAQLFF
clone size: medium-sized; V gene: TRDV2; D gene: TRDD3; J gene: TRDJ3; CDR3 DNA: TGTGCCTGTGACACCGGGGGATACCGAAGCTCCTGGGACACCCGACAGATGTTTTTC; CDR3 protein: CACDTGGYRSSWDTRQMFF
clone size: medium-sized; V gene: TRDV2; D gene: -; J gene: TRDJ3; CDR3 DNA: TGTGCCTGTGACCCCGTACTGTTCTCCTGGGACACCCGACAGATGTTTTTC; CDR3 protein: CACDPVLFSWDTRQMFF
clone size: medium-sized; V gene: TRDV2; D gene: TRDD3; J gene: TRDJ1; CDR3 DNA: TGTGCCTGTGACCCGGTTGGAACTGGGGGATATAAGAGGCGTACCGATAAACTCATCTTT; CDR3 protein: CACDPVGTGGYKRRTDKLIF
clone size: medium-sized; V gene: TRDV2; D gene: TRDD3; J gene: TRDJ3; CDR3 DNA: TGTGCCTGTGACAACGTACTGGGGGATACGCTAAGCTCCTGGGACACCCGACAGATGTTTTTC; CDR3 protein: CACDNVLGDTLSSWDTRQMFF
clone size: few; V gene: TRDV2; D gene: TRDD3; J gene: TRDJ3; CDR3 DNA: TGTGCCTGTGACAATGCATCTGGGGGATACAGCTCCTGGGACACCCGACAGATGTTTTTC; CDR3 protein: CACDNASGGYSSWDTRQMFF
clone size: many; V gene: TRDV2; D gene: TRDD3; J gene: TRDJ3; CDR3 DNA: TGTGCCTGTGACGGCGTACTGGGGGATACGGCCTCCTGGGACACCCGACAGATGTTTTTC; CDR3 protein: CACDGVLGDTASWDTRQMFF
clone size: few; V gene: TRDV2; D gene: TRDD3; J gene: TRDJ3; CDR3 DNA: TGTGCCCGTGACACCGGGGACTGGGGCTCCTGGGACACCCGACAGATGTTTTTC; CDR3 protein: CARDTGDWGSWDTRQMFF
clone size: medium-sized; V gene: TRDV2; D gene: TRDD3; J gene: TRDJ3; CDR3 DNA: TGTGCCTGTGACACCGGGGGATATAAAGACTGGGACACCCGACAGATGTTTTTC; CDR3 protein: CACDTGGYKDWDTRQMFF
clone size: few; V gene: TRDV2; D gene: TRDD3; J gene: TRDJ1; CDR3 DNA: TGTGCCTGTGACATACTGGGGGATACGCACACCGATAAACTCATCTTT; CDR3 protein: CACDILGDTHTDKLIF
clone size: few; V gene: TRDV2; D gene: TRDD3; J gene: TRDJ3; CDR3 DNA: TGTGCCCATGACACCGGGGGATACGGGAGCTCCTGGGACACCCGACAGATGTTTTTC; CDR3 protein: CAHDTGGYGSSWDTRQMFF
clone size: few; V gene: TRDV2; D gene: TRDD3; J gene: TRDJ3; CDR3 DNA: TGTGCCTGTGACACCGCTGGGGGATACTCCTGGGACACCAGGCAGATGTTTTTC; CDR3 protein: CACDTAGGYSWDTRQMFF
clone size: medium-sized; V gene: TRDV2; D gene: -; J gene: TRDJ1; CDR3 DNA: TGTGCCTGTGACACCGTTGGGTACACCGATAAACTCATCTTT; CDR3 protein: CACDTVGYTDKLIF
clone size: -; V gene: TRDV2; D gene: TRDD3; J gene: TRDJ2; CDR3 DNA: TGTGCCTGTGACAAACTGGGGGCTTCCGCAGCACACCTCTTCTTT; CDR3 protein: CACDKLGASAAHLFF
clone size: medium-sized; V gene: TRDV2; D gene: TRDD3; J gene: TRDJ3; CDR3 DNA: TGTGCCTGTGACGTTACTGGGGGATACTCCTGGGACACCCGACAGATGTTTTTC; CDR3 protein: CACDVTGGYSWDTRQMFF
clone size: few; V gene: TRDV2; D gene: TRDD3; J gene: TRDJ1; CDR3 DNA: TGTGCCTGTGACTTGGTACTGGGGGAGGATAAACTCATCTTT; CDR3 protein: CACDLVLGEDKLIF
clone size: few; V gene: TRDV2; D gene: TRDD3; J gene: TRDJ3; CDR3 DNA: TGTGCCTGTGGGGGATACTGGGACACCCGACAGATGTTTTTC; CDR3 protein: CACGGYWDTRQMFF
clone size: -; V gene: TRDV2; D gene: TRDD3; J gene: TRDJ3; CDR3 DNA: TGTGCCTGTGACACGTTTACTGGGGGTCTGAGACCCTGGGACACCCGACAGATGTTTTTC; CDR3 protein: CACDTFTGGLRPWDTRQMFF
clone size: -; V gene: TRDV2; D gene: TRDD3; J gene: TRDJ3; CDR3 DNA: TGTGCCTGTGACATACTGGGGGATAAGGACACCCGACAGATGTTTTTC; CDR3 protein: CACDILGDKDTRQMFF
clone size: many; V gene: TRDV2; D gene: -; J gene: TRDJ3; CDR3 DNA: TGTGCCTGTGACGCTATAGGGGACACAAGCTCCTGGGACACCCGACAGATGTTTTTC; CDR3 protein: CACDAIGDTSSWDTRQMFF
clone size: few; V gene: TRDV2; D gene: TRDD3; J gene: TRDJ3; CDR3 DNA: TGTGCCTGTGAGTCTCTCTGGGGGACCTGGGACACCCGACAGATGTTTTTC; CDR3 protein: CACESLWGTWDTRQMFF
clone size: few; V gene: TRDV2; D gene: -; J gene: TRDJ3; CDR3 DNA: TGTGCCTGTGACACCGTTCGGGATAAGGGGTCCTGGGACACCCGGCAGATGTTTTTC; CDR3 protein: CACDTVRDKGSWDTRQMFF
clone size: medium-sized; V gene: TRDV2; D gene: TRDD3; J gene: TRDJ1; CDR3 DNA: TGTGCCTGTGACACCCTAGGGACTGGGGGAAGGTACACCGATAAACTCATCTTT; CDR3 protein: CACDTLGTGGRYTDKLIF
clone size: large; V gene: TRDV2; D gene: -; J gene: TRDJ3; CDR3 DNA: TGTGCCTGTGACACCGTGAGGGGTATCAGCTCCTGGGACACCCGACAGATGTTTTTC; CDR3 protein: CACDTVRGISSWDTRQMFF
clone size: -; V gene: TRDV1; D gene: -; J gene: TRDJ1; CDR3 DNA: TGTGCTCTTGGGGAGAACCTTCCCACGTTTTGGGGGAACTTGTACACCGATAAACTCATCTTT; CDR3 protein: CALGENLPTFWGNLYTDKLIF
clone size: medium-sized; V gene: TRDV2; D gene: TRDD3; J gene: TRDJ3; CDR3 DNA: TGTGCCTGTGACACCCTCCTGGGGGATACGCGGGCCTGGGACACCCGACAGATGTTTTTC; CDR3 protein: CACDTLLGDTRAWDTRQMFF
clone size: medium-sized; V gene: TRDV2; D gene: TRDD3; J gene: TRDJ3; CDR3 DNA: TGTGCCTGTGACACCGGAGGAAGTTACTGGGGGATCAGCTCCTGGGACACCCGACAGATGTTTTTC; CDR3 protein: CACDTGGSYWGISSWDTRQMFF
clone size: many; V gene: TRDV2; D gene: TRDD3; J gene: TRDJ3; CDR3 DNA: TGTGCCTGTGACACCGCCACTGGGGGGTCTCGCTCCTGGGACACCCGACAGATGTTTTTC; CDR3 protein: CACDTATGGSRSWDTRQMFF
clone size: -; V gene: TRDV1; D gene: -; J gene: TRDJ2; CDR3 DNA: TGTGCTCTTGGGGAACTCCCCTCTTTGACAGCACAACTCTTCTTT; CDR3 protein: CALGELPSLTAQLFF
clone size: medium-sized; V gene: TRDV2; D gene: TRDD3; J gene: TRDJ3; CDR3 DNA: TGTGCCTGTGACACCCGGGGGATACTGGCCTGGGACACCCGACAGATGTTTTTC; CDR3 protein: CACDTRGILAWDTRQMFF
clone size: few; V gene: TRDV2; D gene: TRDD3; J gene: TRDJ1; CDR3 DNA: TGTGCCTGTGACACCGTCAAACTGGGGGATACTCTTAAGTACACCGATAAACTCATCTTT; CDR3 protein: CACDTVKLGDTLKYTDKLIF
clone size: few; V gene: TRDV2; D gene: TRDD3; J gene: TRDJ3; CDR3 DNA: TGTGCCTGTGACACCGGGGATACCCTCCCCTGGGACACCCGCCAGATGTTTTTC; CDR3 protein: CACDTGDTLPWDTRQMFF